Only a few counts were recorded for the clone carrying this T cell receptor beta chain. What it binds is unknown. The data were obtained in a study of T cell repertoires in cytomegalovirus infection. As for the study in general: Recently identified HLA-C-restricted and well-studied HLA-B-restricted CMV epitopes were used. Shared public TCR beta signatures pointed to both CMV infection and a matching HLA type. Study-level results: Ex vivo responses were dominated by HLA-C-restricted CMV-specific TCR beta clonotypes.

The CDR3 covers 16 residues. CDR1 and CDR2 (germline): MDHEN, SYDVKM. The V segment lost 8 bases and the J segment 0 bases; nucleotides outside the gene matches: 10. TCRdb reprocessed the reads via MiXCR and lists one record per CDR3 protein. The sample contains approximately 590,000 distinct CDR3 sequences, almost 40% of which appear only once. The chain links TRBV28 to TRBJ2-3; 8 bases are a match to TRBD2. The clonotype comes from a human donor in good health (CMV status not recorded). Some clones in this sample may be carry-over from other donors' samples. The sequencing used cultured PBMCs, collected from culture after CMV antigen stimulation. The CDR3: CASPPNSGTSTDTQYF. CDR3 in DNA: TGTGCCAGCCCCCCCAATAGCGGGACTAGCACAGATACGCAGTATTTT.